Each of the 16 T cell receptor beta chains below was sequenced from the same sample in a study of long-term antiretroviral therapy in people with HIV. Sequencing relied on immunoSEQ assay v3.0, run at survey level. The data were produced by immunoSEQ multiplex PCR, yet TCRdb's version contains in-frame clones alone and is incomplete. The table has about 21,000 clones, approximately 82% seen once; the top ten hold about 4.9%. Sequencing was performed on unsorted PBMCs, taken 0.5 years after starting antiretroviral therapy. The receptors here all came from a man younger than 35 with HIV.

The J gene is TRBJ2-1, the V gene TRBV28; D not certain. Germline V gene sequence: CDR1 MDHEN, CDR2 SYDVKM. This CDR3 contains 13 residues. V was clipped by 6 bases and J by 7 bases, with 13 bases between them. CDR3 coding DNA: TGTGCCAGCAGCCTATCAGAAGGTAATGAGCAGTTCTTC. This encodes CASSLSEGNEQFF. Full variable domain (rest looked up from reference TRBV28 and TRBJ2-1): DVKVTQSSRYLVKRTGEKVFLECVQDMDHENMFWYRQDPGLGLRLIYFSYDVKMKEKGDIPEGYSVSREKKERFSLILESASTNQTSMYLCASSLSEGNEQFFGPGTRLTVL.

For the CDR3, the DNA is TGCAGCGTTGCGGTGCGGGATGGTGGTGAGCAGTTCTTC. Amino acid sequence: CSVAVRDGGEQFF. The rearrangement uses TRBV29-1 and TRBJ2-1, with D possibly TRBD2 on 6 matching bases. Germline values: CDR1 SQVTM, CDR2 ANQGSEA. With 4 bases removed from V and 9 bases from J, the gap between germline ends came to 16 bases. CDR3 size: 13 residues.

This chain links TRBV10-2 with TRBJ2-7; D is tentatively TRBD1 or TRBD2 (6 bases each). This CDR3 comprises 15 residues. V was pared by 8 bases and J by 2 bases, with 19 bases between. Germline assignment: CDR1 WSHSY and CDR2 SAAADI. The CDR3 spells CASSGGRGAPYEQYF. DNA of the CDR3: TGCGCCAGCTCTGGAGGTAGGGGGGCCCCCTACGAGCAGTACTTC.

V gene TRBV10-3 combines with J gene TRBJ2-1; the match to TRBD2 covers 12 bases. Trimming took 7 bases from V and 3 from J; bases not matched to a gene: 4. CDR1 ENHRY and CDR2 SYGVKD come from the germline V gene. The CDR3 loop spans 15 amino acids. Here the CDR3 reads CAIKTSGSIYNEQFF. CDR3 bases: TGTGCCATCAAGACTAGCGGGAGTATCTACAATGAGCAGTTCTTC.

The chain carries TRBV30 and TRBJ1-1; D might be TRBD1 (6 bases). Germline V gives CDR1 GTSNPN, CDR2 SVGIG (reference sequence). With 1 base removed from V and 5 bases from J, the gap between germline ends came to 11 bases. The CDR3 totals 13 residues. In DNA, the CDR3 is TGTGCCTGGAGTGGGGGGGCCTGGACTGAAGCTTTCTTT. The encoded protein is CAWSGGAWTEAFF.

The CDR3 loop is CASGRDRGQETQYF. CDR3 sequence (DNA): TGTGCCAGCGGCCGGGACAGGGGGCAAGAGACCCAGTACTTC. The V call is TRBV27, the J call TRBJ2-5; 11 bases fit TRBD1. Germline V lookup: CDR1 MNHEY, CDR2 SMNVEV (reference sequence). The trim removed 8 bases at V and 2 bases at J, leaving 4 bases unmatched. The CDR3 is 14 amino acids.

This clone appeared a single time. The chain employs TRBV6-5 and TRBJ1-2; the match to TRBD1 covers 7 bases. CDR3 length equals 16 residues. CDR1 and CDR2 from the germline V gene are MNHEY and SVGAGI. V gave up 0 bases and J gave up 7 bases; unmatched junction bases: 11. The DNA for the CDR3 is TGTGCCAGCAGTTACTCGGGGGGGAGGGGGCCTGGTGGCTACACCTTC. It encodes CASSYSGGRGPGGYTF.

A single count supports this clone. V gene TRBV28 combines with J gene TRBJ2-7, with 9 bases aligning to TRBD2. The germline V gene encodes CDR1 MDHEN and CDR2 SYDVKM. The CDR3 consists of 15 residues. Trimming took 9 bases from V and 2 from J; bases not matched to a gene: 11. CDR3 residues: CASNEGREGPYEQYF. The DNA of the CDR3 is TGTGCCAGTAACGAAGGGCGGGAGGGGCCCTACGAGCAGTACTTC.

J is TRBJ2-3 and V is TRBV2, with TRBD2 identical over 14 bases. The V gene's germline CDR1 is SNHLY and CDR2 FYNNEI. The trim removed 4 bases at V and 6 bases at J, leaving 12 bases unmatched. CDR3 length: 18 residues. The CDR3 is CASSGMGTSGGHTDTQYF. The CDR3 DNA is TGTGCCAGCAGTGGGATGGGGACTAGCGGGGGCCACACCGATACGCAGTATTTT.

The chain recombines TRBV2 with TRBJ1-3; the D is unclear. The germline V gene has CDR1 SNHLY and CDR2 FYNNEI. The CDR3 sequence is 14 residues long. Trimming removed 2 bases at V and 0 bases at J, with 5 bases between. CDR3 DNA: TGTGCCAGCAGTGAATCAGGCTCTGGAAACACCATATATTTT. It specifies CASSESGSGNTIYF.

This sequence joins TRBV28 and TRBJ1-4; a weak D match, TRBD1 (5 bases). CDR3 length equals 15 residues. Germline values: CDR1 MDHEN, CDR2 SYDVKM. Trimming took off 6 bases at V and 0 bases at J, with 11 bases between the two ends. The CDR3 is CASSPGFTTNEKLFF. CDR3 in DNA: TGTGCCAGCAGCCCAGGGTTCACAACTAATGAAAAACTGTTTTTT.

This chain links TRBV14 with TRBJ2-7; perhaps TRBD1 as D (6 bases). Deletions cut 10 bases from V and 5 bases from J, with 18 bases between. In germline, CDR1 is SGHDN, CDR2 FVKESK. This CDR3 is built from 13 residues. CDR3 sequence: CATRAVGGDEQYF. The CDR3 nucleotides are TGTGCCACCAGGGCTGTTGGGGGCGACGAGCAGTACTTC.

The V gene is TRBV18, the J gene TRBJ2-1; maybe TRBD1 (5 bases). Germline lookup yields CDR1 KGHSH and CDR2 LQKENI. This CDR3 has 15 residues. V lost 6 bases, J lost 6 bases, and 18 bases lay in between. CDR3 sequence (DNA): TGTGCCAGCTCCAACAACAGACAGATAACCAATGAGCAGTTCTTC. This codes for CASSNNRQITNEQFF.

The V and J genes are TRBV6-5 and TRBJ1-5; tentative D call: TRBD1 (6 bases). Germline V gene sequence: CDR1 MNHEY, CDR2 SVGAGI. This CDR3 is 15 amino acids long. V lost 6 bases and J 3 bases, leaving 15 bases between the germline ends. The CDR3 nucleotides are TGTGCCAGCAGAAGGGGGATTGGGGCCAATCAGCCCCAGCATTTT. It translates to CASRRGIGANQPQHF.

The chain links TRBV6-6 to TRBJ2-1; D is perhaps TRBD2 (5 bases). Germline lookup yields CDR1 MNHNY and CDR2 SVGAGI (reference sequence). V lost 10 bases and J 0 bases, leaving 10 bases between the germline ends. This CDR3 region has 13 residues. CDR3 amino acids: CATGLFSYNEQFF. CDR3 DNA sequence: TGTGCCACCGGACTGTTCTCCTACAATGAGCAGTTCTTC.

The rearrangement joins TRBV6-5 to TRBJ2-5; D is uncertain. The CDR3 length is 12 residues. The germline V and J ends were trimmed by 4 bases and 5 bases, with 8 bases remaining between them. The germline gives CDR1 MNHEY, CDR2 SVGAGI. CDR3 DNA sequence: TGTGCCAGCAGTTCCCTGGGGGAGACCCAGTACTTC. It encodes CASSSLGETQYF.